Shown below are 6 T cell receptor beta chains from a single sample sequenced in a study of T cells expressing NK-cell markers. One entry per CDR3 protein, without DNA, is what TCRdb gives after re-calling the 5' RACE reads. This table holds approximately 170,000 distinct CDR3 sequences. Source material: blood T cells: a sorted CD56 or NKG2C T cell subset, CD4+ or CD8+ T cells, or bulk PBMC T cells (not recorded which). Every receptor here comes from a man aged 18 to 69 in good health.

V usage is TRBV5-6 and J usage is TRBJ1-2; TCRdb picks TRBD1, but there is no DNA to check that call. CDR1 and CDR2 (germline): SGHDT, YYEEEE. The CDR3 totals 14 residues. CDR3 region: CASSLVQGDYGYTF.

V usage is TRBV7-9 and J usage is TRBJ2-5; TCRdb calls TRBD1, which cannot be checked without DNA. CDR3 length: 11 residues. Germline V gene sequence: CDR1 SEHNR, CDR2 FQNEAQ (reference sequence). CDR3 region: CATQGGETQYF.

Here the CDR3 reads CASSTDRGGYEKLFF. The chain couples TRBV2 to TRBJ1-4; the TCRdb D gene call, TRBD1, has no DNA to confirm it. Looked up from germline, CDR1 is SNHLY and CDR2 is FYNNEI. This CDR3 has 15 residues. The full variable domain, in which reference TRBV2 and TRBJ1-4 provide the parts outside the CDR3, is EPEVTQTPSHQVTQMGQEVILRCVPISNHLYFYWYRQILGQKVEFLVSFYNNEISEKSEIFDDQFSVERPDGSNFTLKIRSTKLEDSAMYFCASSTDRGGYEKLFFGSGTQLSVL.

This chain links TRBV5-1 with TRBJ2-3. The CDR3 is 14 residues long. CDR1 is SGHRS and CDR2 is YFSETQ in the germline V gene. Here the CDR3 reads CASSLGVRADTQYF.

The genes are TRBV5-1 and TRBJ2-7; TCRdb's D call, TRBD1, is unchecked because there is no DNA. The CDR3 length is 14 residues. The germline gives CDR1 SGHRS, CDR2 YFSETQ. CDR3 in amino acids: CASSVQGGSYEQYF.

The rearrangement uses TRBV19 and TRBJ1-1; absent DNA, TCRdb's TRBD1 call cannot be checked. CDR1 is LNHDA, CDR2 SQIVND, per germline (reference sequence). CDR3 length equals 16 residues. The CDR3 sequence is CASRLQGEGRNTEAFF.